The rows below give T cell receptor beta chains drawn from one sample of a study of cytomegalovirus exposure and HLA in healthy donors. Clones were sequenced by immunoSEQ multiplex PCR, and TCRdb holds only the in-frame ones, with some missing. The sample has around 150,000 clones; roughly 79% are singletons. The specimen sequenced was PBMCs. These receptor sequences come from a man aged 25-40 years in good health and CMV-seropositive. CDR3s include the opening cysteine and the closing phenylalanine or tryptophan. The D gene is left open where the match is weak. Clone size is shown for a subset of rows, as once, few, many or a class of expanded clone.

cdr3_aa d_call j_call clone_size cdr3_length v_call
CSVVLAGDTQYF TRBD2 TRBJ2-3 NA 12 TRBV29-1
CASRPTGAKNIQYF NA TRBJ2-4 few 14 TRBV6-5
CASSLPPLAQGDTQYF NA TRBJ2-3 NA 16 TRBV5-4
CASSPRREGNTGELFF TRBD2 TRBJ2-2 once 16 TRBV7-9
CASSYSTGDGTGELFF NA TRBJ2-2 NA 16 TRBV6-5
CASSVGTGGGNSPLHF TRBD1 TRBJ1-6 NA 16 TRBV9
CASSRLLAGASYEQYF TRBD2 TRBJ2-7 NA 16 TRBV4-2
CASSAGGKGETQYF TRBD1 TRBJ2-5 NA 14 TRBV2
CASSYVQFHGYTF NA TRBJ1-2 NA 13 TRBV6-5
CASSRDSTYEQYF TRBD1 TRBJ2-7 NA 13 TRBV6-5
CASRMDRGKGEQYF TRBD1 TRBJ2-7 NA 14 TRBV6-4
CASGGGYSNQPQHF NA TRBJ1-5 NA 14 TRBV10-3
CASSMTGGTEAFF TRBD1 TRBJ1-1 NA 13 TRBV10-1
CASSLAVAGDRTDTQYF TRBD2 TRBJ2-3 NA 17 TRBV5-1
CASSLRQEPNTEAFF NA TRBJ1-1 NA 15 TRBV5-4
CASRSLAGRSTDTQYF TRBD2 TRBJ2-3 NA 16 TRBV27
CASSVARTSGETQYF TRBD2 TRBJ2-5 NA 15 TRBV9
CATSRDLSSGNTIYF NA TRBJ1-3 NA 15 TRBV15
CASSEAGERNTQYF TRBD2 TRBJ2-3 NA 14 TRBV5-4
CASSTGGRSTEAFF TRBD1 TRBJ1-1 once 14 TRBV7-9
CASSQDWQGNEKLFF NA TRBJ1-4 NA 15 TRBV4-2
CASSPRHDLNIQYF NA TRBJ2-4 NA 14 TRBV9